The present T cell receptor beta chain was sequenced within a study of patients and donors after allogeneic stem cell transplantation. In its sample, this clonotype was seen a few times. In TCRdb, the RT-PCR reads were re-called with MiXCR into one record per CDR3 protein. This sample has about a million distinct CDR3 sequences, with more than 15% found just once. CDR3 length: 16 residues. Germline loops: CDR1 SGHRS, CDR2 YFSETQ. Trimming stripped 4 bases from V and 2 bases from J, with 19 bases between. This TCR was sampled from a human donor who was either an allogeneic HSCT recipient or a stem cell or donor lymphocyte infusion donor (not recorded which). It is not recorded whose cells these are; they may come from a transplant donor. V is TRBV5-1 and J is TRBJ2-7; maybe TRBD1 (6 bases). Sequenced: blood, either unsorted or a sorted T cell fraction (not recorded which). The CDR3 sequence is CASSHNRDTRTYEQYF. CDR3 nucleotides: TGCGCCAGCAGCCATAACCGGGACACCCGGACCTACGAGCAGTACTTC.